This T cell receptor (beta chain) was documented in a study of shared clonotypes between healthy human individuals. The study, taken as a whole, reports: A limitation of the genetic and exposure-history diversity represented arose from few donors. Of the naive CD4 clonotypes, about 5.4% were shared across several donors.

The table lists this clone with a count of one. The antigen remains undetermined. V dropped 4 bases and J dropped 2; count of bases not matched to a gene: 4. The CDR3 extends over 14 amino acids. CDR1 and CDR2 (germline): MDHEN, SYDVKM. Deep was the level used in running the assay. Only in-frame clones appear in the TCRdb table, and some are missing; sequencing was by immunoSEQ multiplex PCR. This table holds millions of clones, more than 80% found once. The TCR sequence derives from a man aged 18-30 years in good health. Some clones in this sample may be carry-over from other donors' samples. The chain carries TRBV28 and TRBJ2-7; the match to TRBD1 covers 8 bases. The sample comprised naive CD4+ T cells from PBMCs. Noted subset: CD45RA+ positively selected. CDR3 DNA: TGTGCCAGCAGTTGGACAGGGTATCCCTACGAGCAGTACTTC. As protein: CASSWTGYPYEQYF.